What follows are 31 T cell receptor beta chains derived from one specimen sequenced in a study of CD8 T cells in ankylosing spondylitis. One entry per CDR3 protein, called by TCRdb with MiXCR from the 5' RACE reads. The sample includes around 150,000 distinct CDR3 sequences, roughly 18% of them seen just once. Material: blood, either unsorted or a sorted T cell fraction (not recorded which). These receptors originate from a male donor with ankylosing spondylitis or in good health (not recorded which).

As to this clonotype: Germline is not matched at one junction end, which may reflect a read error. The chain combines TRBV25-1 with TRBJ1-1; D is possibly TRBD1 (5 bases). Germline V CDR1 and CDR2: MGHDK, SYGVNS. The CDR3 extends over 14 amino acids. For the CDR3, the DNA is TGTGCCAGCAGTGATGCAGGGCTGAACACTGCAGCTTTCTTT. Protein: CASSDAGLNTAAFF.

The gene calls are TRBV18 and TRBJ2-5, with D unclear. Germline lookup yields CDR1 KGHSH and CDR2 LQKENI. Trimming pared 3 bases from V and 2 bases from J, leaving 13 bases between. CDR3 size: 15 residues. Here the CDR3 reads CASSPNPGGQETQYF. The CDR3 region has the DNA TGTGCCAGCTCACCTAACCCTGGCGGTCAAGAGACCCAGTACTTC.

This clonotype was recorded at least ten times. This sequence joins TRBV5-1 and TRBJ2-1, with TRBD2 as a possible D gene (6 bases). Trimming took off 4 bases at V and 0 bases at J, with 11 bases between the two ends. The CDR3 is 15 amino acids. Germline-derived CDR1 and CDR2 are SGHRS and YFSETQ. The CDR3 DNA follows: TGCGCCAGCAGCCCCGGGACTCTCTCCTACAATGAGCAGTTCTTC. It specifies CASSPGTLSYNEQFF.

The table lists this clonotype with many counts. The gene calls are TRBV2 and TRBJ1-6; a weak D match, TRBD1 (5 bases). Per germline, CDR1 SNHLY and CDR2 FYNNEI. The V end was cut by 6 bases, the J end by 9 bases, with 12 bases between. CDR3 length: 13 amino acids. The CDR3 coding sequence is TGTGCCAGCAGGGGGACGGATATTTCACCCCTCCACTTT. It specifies CASRGTDISPLHF.

The chain combines TRBV12-3 or TRBV12-4 with TRBJ2-6; D remains ambiguous. This CDR3 is 13 amino acids long. Trimming cost V 7 bases and J 0 bases, with 4 bases left between them. The CDR3 DNA follows: TGTGCCAGCAAAGGCTCTGGGGCCAACGTCCTGACTTTC. Protein product: CASKGSGANVLTF.

This clonotype was detected a few times. A read error may be the cause here, since a much bigger clone is one base away. J is TRBJ1-1 and V is TRBV20-1, with TRBD1 matching 8 bases. With V trimmed by 1 base and J by 1 base, 2 bases remained unmatched. The germline V gene has CDR1 DFQATT and CDR2 SNEGSKA (reference sequence). This CDR3 spans 14 amino acids. CDR3 protein: CSARGGTGNTEAFF. In nucleotides, the CDR3 is TGCAGTGCTAGAGGCGGGACAGGGAACACTGAAGCTTTCTTT.

This rearrangement joins TRBV7-9 to TRBJ2-7; 9 positions agree with TRBD2. The trim removed 0 bases at V and 9 bases at J, leaving 15 bases unmatched. Germline V lookup: CDR1 SEHNR, CDR2 FQNEAQ (reference sequence). This CDR3 spans 17 amino acids. The CDR3, as DNA: TGTGCCAGCAGCTTAGCGTGGCTGGCGGGAGGGCCCAACGGGCAGTACTTC. Amino acid sequence: CASSLAWLAGGPNGQYF.

With respect to this clonotype: A much larger clone differs from this one at a single base, so this may be a read error. In nucleotides, the CDR3 is TGTGCCAGCAGTGAATCCGGGGAGCTGTTTTTT. Protein: CASSESGELFF. The chain carries TRBV2 and TRBJ2-2, with no clear D. Trimming took off 2 bases at V and 6 bases at J, with 1 base between the two ends. CDR1 and CDR2 from the germline V gene are SNHLY and FYNNEI. This CDR3 comprises 11 residues.

This clonotype occurred many times. The chain links TRBV12-3 or TRBV12-4 to TRBJ2-7; D ambiguous. V was trimmed by 3 bases and J by 4 bases, leaving 16 bases between them. CDR3 length equals 15 residues. The CDR3 DNA sequence: TGTGCCAGCAGTTTTAAGCCTTCGTCAAGTTACGAGCAGTACTTC. Its translation is CASSFKPSSSYEQYF.

This clonotype was picked up a small number of times. The chain recombines TRBV7-8 with TRBJ1-6; D ambiguous. Trimming took 5 bases from V and 0 from J, leaving 17 bases between them. This CDR3 has 18 residues. Looked up from germline, CDR1 is SGHVS and CDR2 is FQNEAQ. CDR3 residues: CASSTALSLGSYNSPLHF. The CDR3, as DNA: TGTGCCAGCAGCACCGCTTTGAGTTTAGGCTCCTATAATTCACCCCTCCACTTT.

This clonotype was recorded at least ten times. This chain uses TRBV6-5 with TRBJ1-1; no firm D call. V lost 2 bases and J lost 4, with 11 bases in between. CDR3 length: 14 amino acids. Germline CDR1 is MNHEY and CDR2 is SVGAGI. The DNA for the CDR3 is TGTGCCAGCAGTTACCCAGGAGGTTTCACTGAAGCTTTCTTT. Its translation is CASSYPGGFTEAFF.

This clonotype was detected many times. The chain couples TRBV10-2 to TRBJ1-1, with D possibly being TRBD1 (6 bases). Germline values: CDR1 WSHSY, CDR2 SAAADI. Trimming cost V 7 bases and J 6 bases, with 9 bases left between them. CDR3 length equals 11 residues. In DNA, the CDR3 is TGCGCCAGCATTCAGGGGTCTGAAGCTTTCTTT. As protein: CASIQGSEAFF.

This CDR3 reads CASSLGTGQDTQYF. The CDR3 region has the DNA TGTGCCAGCAGTTTAGGGACAGGACAAGATACGCAGTATTTT. This chain uses TRBV12-3 or TRBV12-4 with TRBJ2-3; 7 bases are shared with TRBD1. Trimming cost V 1 base and J 5 bases; bases outside gene matches: 3. The CDR3 runs 14 residues.

This clonotype was observed a few times. The chain is built from TRBV28 and TRBJ1-1; perhaps TRBD1 as D (5 bases). CDR3 length: 17 residues. The germline V gene has CDR1 MDHEN and CDR2 SYDVKM. Trimming shortened V by 1 base and J by 0 bases, and 15 bases separated the two germline ends. The CDR3 sequence: CASSLYRARGMNTEAFF. CDR3 nucleotide sequence: TGTGCCAGCAGTTTATATAGGGCTCGGGGCATGAACACTGAAGCTTTCTTT.

This chain connects TRBV11-2 to TRBJ2-7; D not resolved. Germline CDR1 and CDR2: SGHAT and FQNNGV. The CDR3 runs to 15 residues. Trimming shortened V by 1 base and J by 2 bases, and 12 bases separated the two germline ends. For the CDR3, the DNA is TGTGCCAGCAGCTTAGTAATAGGGCCGGCCTACGAGCAGTACTTC. Its translation is CASSLVIGPAYEQYF.

This chain links TRBV27 with TRBJ1-4; D is ambiguous. The V and J ends lost 7 bases and 7 bases respectively, with 19 bases between them. CDR1 and CDR2 from the germline V gene are MNHEY and SMNVEV (reference sequence). The CDR3 totals 15 residues. The CDR3 reads CASKMSGEKGEKLFF. In DNA form, the CDR3 reads TGTGCCAGCAAGATGTCCGGGGAAAAGGGTGAAAAACTGTTTTTT.

This chain uses TRBV25-1 with TRBJ2-7; TRBD1 matches at 9 bases. This CDR3 comprises 14 residues. The V and J ends lost 6 bases and 3 bases, in that order; junction bases with no gene match: 6. The V gene's germline CDR1 is MGHDK and CDR2 SYGVNS. The CDR3, as DNA: TGTGCCAGCAGCCCTGGACAGGGGATCTACGAGCAGTACTTC. Its protein is CASSPGQGIYEQYF.

Many counts were recorded for this clonotype. This chain uses TRBV12-3 or TRBV12-4 with TRBJ2-6, with a tentative D call TRBD1 (5 bases). The CDR3 runs to 14 residues. V shed 5 bases and J shed 4 bases, with 9 bases lying between them. CDR3 in amino acids: CASSRGGGANVLTF. CDR3 DNA: TGTGCCAGCAGTAGGGGTGGCGGGGCCAACGTCCTGACTTTC.

Only a few counts were recorded for this clonotype. The chain employs TRBV20-1 and TRBJ2-4; 7 positions match TRBD1. Unmatched junction bases numbered 6, after V lost 0 bases and J lost 4 bases. Germline CDR1 and CDR2: DFQATT and SNEGSKA (reference sequence). The CDR3 is made up of 15 amino acids. In nucleotides, the CDR3 is TGCAGTGCTAGAGAGGACAGGATCTTGAAAAACATTCAGTACTTC. This translates into CSAREDRILKNIQYF.

This clonotype was observed once. A read error is possible here, since a much larger clone lies one base away. V usage is TRBV15 and J usage is TRBJ1-6; possibly TRBD1 for D (5 bases). Germline loops: CDR1 LNHNV, CDR2 YYDKDF (reference sequence). The CDR3 runs to 12 residues. CDR3 in amino acids: CVTSRANSPLHF. The CDR3 DNA sequence: TGTGTCACCAGCAGGGCAAATTCACCCCTCCACTTT.

This clonotype was observed many times. The chain is built from TRBV7-8 and TRBJ1-6; no reliable D call. This CDR3 is built from 15 residues. Trimming stripped 1 base from V and 9 bases from J, with 13 bases between. Per the germline V gene, CDR1 is SGHVS and CDR2 is FQNEAQ. CDR3 residues: CASSLGLIVGSPLHF. CDR3 sequence (DNA): TGTGCCAGCAGCTTAGGTCTAATTGTGGGTTCACCCCTCCACTTT.

This clonotype has just a few counts. The chain is built from TRBV28 and TRBJ1-2, with D possibly being TRBD1 (5 bases). The CDR3 totals 16 residues. Germline V CDR1 and CDR2: MDHEN, SYDVKM. Deletions cut 3 bases from V and 4 bases from J, with 18 bases between. In nucleotides, the CDR3 is TGTGCCAGCAGTTTTCTGGGGGAAACAAGGGGCTATGGCTACACCTTC. Its translation is CASSFLGETRGYGYTF.

This clonotype was observed many times. J is TRBJ2-5 and V is TRBV29-1; 8 bases are shared with TRBD2. The CDR3 has 13 residues. V lost 7 bases to trimming and J lost 2 bases; unmatched junction nucleotides: 6. CDR1 is SQVTM and CDR2 is ANQGSEA in the germline V gene. The CDR3 is CSGGTRLQETQYF. For the CDR3, the DNA is TGCAGCGGGGGGACTAGACTACAAGAGACCCAGTACTTC.

This clonotype was picked up many times. The rearrangement uses TRBV5-1 and TRBJ1-3, with D perhaps matching TRBD1 (6 bases). Germline loops: CDR1 SGHRS, CDR2 YFSETQ. Trimming took 4 bases from V and 0 from J, leaving 14 bases between them. This CDR3 contains 16 residues. The chain's CDR3 is CASSPDSGSSGNTIYF. The CDR3 region has the DNA TGCGCCAGCAGCCCGGACAGCGGAAGCTCTGGAAACACCATATATTTT.

This chain joins TRBV3-1 and TRBJ2-2, with D hard to call. Germline assignment: CDR1 LGHDT and CDR2 YNNKEL (reference sequence). The CDR3 contains 13 residues. The ends were cut back, 1 base at V and 5 bases at J, with 5 bases in the middle. CDR3 in amino acids: CASSQVTTGELFF. In DNA form, the CDR3 reads TGTGCCAGCAGCCAAGTCACAACCGGGGAGCTGTTTTTT. Full variable domain (rest looked up from reference TRBV3-1 and TRBJ2-2): DTAVSQTPKYLVTQMGNDKSIKCEQNLGHDTMYWYKQDSKKFLKIMFSYNNKELIINETVPNRFSPKSPDKAHLNLHINSLELGDSAVYFCASSQVTTGELFFGEGSRLTVL.

Ten or more counts support this clonotype. The chain recombines TRBV5-1 with TRBJ2-1; no reliable D call. Trimming stripped 4 bases from V and 3 bases from J, with 14 bases between. From germline, CDR1 is SGHRS and CDR2 YFSETQ. The CDR3 consists of 15 residues. As DNA, the CDR3 is TGCGCCAGCAGCCTATCCGGGTCCCTCTACAATGAGCAGTTCTTC. This encodes CASSLSGSLYNEQFF.

This clonotype was found many times. The rearrangement joins TRBV20-1 to TRBJ2-1, with 11 nucleotides matching TRBD2. The CDR3 sequence is 13 residues long. V dropped 6 bases and J dropped 5; count of bases not matched to a gene: 3. CDR1 is DFQATT, CDR2 SNEGSKA, per germline (reference sequence). Written as DNA, the CDR3 is TGCAGTGCCGTAGCGGGAGGGGACAATGAGCAGTTCTTC. Its translation: CSAVAGGDNEQFF.

V is TRBV4-2 and J is TRBJ1-2, with a possible D match to TRBD1 (6 bases). This CDR3 is built from 16 residues. The germline V gene encodes CDR1 LGHNA and CDR2 YNFKEQ. The V and J ends lost 2 bases and 3 bases respectively, with 16 bases between them. Here the CDR3 DNA reads TGTGCCAGCAGCCAACCTCTACAGGGCGAAGACTATGGCTACACCTTC. This encodes CASSQPLQGEDYGYTF.

This clonotype was seen only a few times. This chain connects TRBV4-2 to TRBJ1-6; no clear D. This CDR3 has 15 residues. With 0 bases removed from V and 8 bases from J, the gap between germline ends came to 11 bases. Germline V gene sequence: CDR1 LGHNA, CDR2 YNFKEQ. The CDR3 here is CASSQDKGLDSPLHF. CDR3 nucleotide sequence: TGTGCCAGCAGCCAAGATAAAGGGTTGGATTCACCCCTCCACTTT.

Of note for this clonotype: A much larger clonotype is one base distant, so this may be a read error. The chain carries TRBV12-3 or TRBV12-4 and TRBJ1-1; D remains unclear. This CDR3 is 13 amino acids long. V dropped 3 bases and J dropped 7 bases, with 12 bases sitting between them. CDR3 DNA sequence: TGTGCCAGCAGTTTCGGTGGTGTTAATGAAGCTTTCTTT. Protein product: CASSFGGVNEAFF.

The chain employs TRBV16 and TRBJ2-7, with D maybe TRBD1 (5 bases). The CDR3 is 16 residues long. Germline V gene lookup returns CDR1 KGHSY and CDR2 FQNENV. The V gene lost 0 bases and the J gene lost 1 base, with 13 bases spanning the gap. CDR3 nucleotide sequence: TGTGCCAGCAGCCAATCGGGGCAGGCTTTATCCTACGAGCAGTACTTC. It yields the protein CASSQSGQALSYEQYF.